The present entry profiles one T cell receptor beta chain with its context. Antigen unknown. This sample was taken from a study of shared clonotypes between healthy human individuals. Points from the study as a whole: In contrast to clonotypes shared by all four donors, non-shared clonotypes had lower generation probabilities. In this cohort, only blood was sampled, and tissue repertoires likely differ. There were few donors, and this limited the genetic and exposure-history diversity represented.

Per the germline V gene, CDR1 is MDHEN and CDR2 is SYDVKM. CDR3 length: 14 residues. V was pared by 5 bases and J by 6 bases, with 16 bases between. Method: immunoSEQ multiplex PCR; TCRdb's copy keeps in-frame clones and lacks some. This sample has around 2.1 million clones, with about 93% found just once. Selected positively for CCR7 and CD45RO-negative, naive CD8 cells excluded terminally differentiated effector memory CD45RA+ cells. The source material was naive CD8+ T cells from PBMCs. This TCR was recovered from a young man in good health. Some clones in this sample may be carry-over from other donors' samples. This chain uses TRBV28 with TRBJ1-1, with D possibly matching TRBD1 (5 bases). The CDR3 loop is CASSGLGWGAEAFF. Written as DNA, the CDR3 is TGTGCCAGCAGTGGACTAGGGTGGGGGGCTGAAGCTTTCTTT. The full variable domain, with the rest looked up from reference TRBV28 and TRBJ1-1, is DVKVTQSSRYLVKRTGEKVFLECVQDMDHENMFWYRQDPGLGLRLIYFSYDVKMKEKGDIPEGYSVSREKKERFSLILESASTNQTSMYLCASSGLGWGAEAFFGQGTRLTVV.